Listed below are T cell receptor beta chains from one sample, sequenced in a study of shared clonotypes between healthy human individuals. Some clones are missing from TCRdb's copy, which holds only in-frame ones; the method was immunoSEQ multiplex PCR. The sample consists of some 2 million clones, roughly 95% of them appearing once. Sequenced input: naive CD8+ T cells sorted from blood. The receptors derive from a man between 18 and 35 years old in good health. Each CDR3 is given with its conserved first and last residue. The listing skips clone size in some rows; elsewhere it reads once, few, many or a size class.

clone_size	v_call	j_call	cdr3_aa
NA	TRBV18	TRBJ2-3	CASSPSPNGDTQYF
NA	TRBV9	TRBJ2-3	CASSAYGGSTDTQYF
NA	TRBV9	TRBJ2-5	CASSPEPGRETQYF
NA	TRBV7-9	TRBJ2-7	CASSFPIAASEQPYEQYF
NA	TRBV10-3	TRBJ2-7	CAISPLAPSSYEQYF
NA	TRBV2	TRBJ2-5	CASSASGGAGETQYF
NA	TRBV7-9	TRBJ2-5	CASSLDRNAETQYF
few	TRBV27	TRBJ1-1	CASSSRQGQAEAFF
once	TRBV7-9	TRBJ2-1	CASSFRLAGGQNEQFF
NA	TRBV2	TRBJ2-7	CASITSTYEQYF
NA	TRBV28	TRBJ2-1	CASSPRRIGQFF
NA	TRBV30	TRBJ2-5	CAWSVQRGDSETQYF
NA	TRBV6-1	TRBJ1-2	CASSESVGTAYGYTF
once	TRBV12-5	TRBJ2-7	CASGLVGRSEQYF
NA	TRBV27	TRBJ2-4	CASTWGHTKNIQYF
NA	TRBV14	TRBJ2-1	CASSQVDRTGGNNGQFF
NA	TRBV2	TRBJ2-5	CARSEGTGGETQYF
NA	TRBV7-9	TRBJ2-3	CASSLVALAADTQYF
NA	TRBV6-6	TRBJ1-1	CASSYVGYEAFF
NA	TRBV6-5	TRBJ1-1	CASSYLFGGGVAAFF
NA	TRBV7-2	TRBJ2-7	CASRPGLAGSYEQYF
NA	TRBV9	TRBJ2-1	CASSAGGQGREQFF
NA	TRBV6-6	TRBJ1-6	CASSPSVGFNSPLHF
NA	TRBV15	TRBJ2-2	CATSRDQREGPGTGELFF
NA	TRBV6-5	TRBJ2-1	CASSPQGSLNNEQFF
NA	TRBV11-2	TRBJ2-1	CASSLANEQFF
NA	TRBV28	TRBJ1-3	CASSLTDTGNTIYF
NA	TRBV18	TRBJ2-6	CASSGSSVYSGANVLTF
NA	TRBV27	TRBJ2-2	CASTTLGATGELFF
NA	TRBV7-8	TRBJ1-1	CASSFYPPGNGVNTEAFF
NA	TRBV5-6	TRBJ2-7	CASSYGQGNYEQYF
NA	TRBV7-2	TRBJ2-7	CASSLKQTFASYEQYF
NA	TRBV10-3	TRBJ2-7	CAISELAGVYEQYF
NA	TRBV6-6	TRBJ1-6	CASSFQGYNSPLHF
NA	TRBV2	TRBJ2-3	CASITDTQYF
once	TRBV5-4	TRBJ2-7	CASSPYPGSYEQYF